This entry lists 30 T cell receptor beta chains sequenced from one sample in a study of graft-versus-host responses after intestinal transplantation. The assay was immunoSEQ multiplex PCR, and TCRdb's table has in-frame clones only and misses some. The data contain about 25,000 clones, around 94% of them singletons. The material sequenced was PBMCs, taken roughly 30 days after intestinal transplant. Every receptor here comes from a human patient who received an intestinal transplant, so some T cells may come from the graft donor.

V usage is TRBV7-2 and J usage is TRBJ2-7; 13 nucleotides agree with TRBD2. The V gene end was trimmed by 9 bases and the J gene end by 2 bases; junction bases not matched to a gene: 4. CDR3 size: 14 residues. Germline CDR1 SGHTA, CDR2 FQGNSA. The CDR3 loop reads CASTTSGGAYEQYF. For the CDR3, the DNA is TGTGCCAGTACTACTAGCGGGGGGGCCTACGAGCAGTACTTC.

This chain joins TRBV2 and TRBJ1-3; the D gene is possibly TRBD1 (5 bases). This CDR3 contains 15 residues. V lost 7 bases and J lost 0, with 13 bases in between. The germline CDR1 and CDR2 sequences are SNHLY and FYNNEI. CDR3 in DNA: TGTGCCAGCATGGGGGACTGGAGCTCTGGAAACACCATATATTTT. It encodes CASMGDWSSGNTIYF.

The chain recombines TRBV4-1 with TRBJ2-7; possibly TRBD1 or TRBD2 for D (5 bases each). The germline V gene has CDR1 MGHRA and CDR2 YSYEKL. The V end lost 5 bases, the J end lost 1 base, and 12 bases lay between the germline ends. The CDR3 totals 14 residues. This CDR3 reads CASSVRDGSYEQYF. The CDR3 DNA reads as TGCGCCAGCAGCGTCCGGGACGGATCCTACGAGCAGTACTTC.

J is TRBJ1-4 and V is TRBV7-9; 7 bases map to TRBD1. This CDR3 region has 13 residues. CDR1 is SEHNR and CDR2 is FQNEAQ in the germline V gene (reference sequence). Germline trimming cut 4 bases from V and 5 bases from J; bases unmatched to any gene: 1. CDR3 loop: CASSWDSNEKLFF. The CDR3 DNA reads as TGTGCCAGCAGCTGGGACAGCAATGAAAAACTGTTTTTT.

The genes are TRBV29-1 and TRBJ2-4; 10 positions match TRBD2. The CDR3 is made up of 15 amino acids. The V and J ends lost 6 bases and 4 bases, in that order; junction bases with no gene match: 9. CDR1 and CDR2 from the germline V gene are SQVTM and ANQGSEA. The CDR3 DNA sequence: TGCAGCGTGGCGGCTCCGGGACTAGCGAAAAACATTCAGTACTTC. It specifies CSVAAPGLAKNIQYF.

This clone was counted only a few times. The genes are TRBV5-1 and TRBJ2-2; D perhaps matches TRBD1 (5 bases). The CDR3 spans 13 residues. Trimming cost V 5 bases and J 5 bases, with 10 bases left between them. Germline V lookup: CDR1 SGHRS, CDR2 YFSETQ. In DNA, the CDR3 is TGCGCCAGCAGGAACCCAGGGACCGGGGAGCTGTTTTTT. Its protein product is CASRNPGTGELFF.

The genes are TRBV28 and TRBJ2-1; tentative D call: TRBD2 (5 bases). Trimming left V 6 bases short and J 8 bases short, with 17 bases between. In germline, CDR1 is MDHEN, CDR2 SYDVKM. The CDR3 is made up of 14 amino acids. CDR3 DNA: TGTGCCAGCAGCCCCGCCTTCATCGGGGATGAGCAGTTCTTC. This gives the protein CASSPAFIGDEQFF.

This chain links TRBV27 with TRBJ1-1; D possibly corresponds to TRBD1 (5 bases). CDR3 size: 14 residues. Germline CDR1 reads MNHEY; CDR2 reads SMNVEV (reference sequence). Trimming took off 3 bases at V and 4 bases at J, with 12 bases between the two ends. This chain's CDR3 is CASSFEGQATEAFF. CDR3 DNA sequence: TGTGCCAGCAGTTTCGAGGGGCAAGCCACTGAAGCTTTCTTT.

This clone was found once. J is TRBJ2-2 and V is TRBV15, with D tentatively TRBD1 (6 bases). The V end was cut by 7 bases, the J end by 1 base, with 10 bases between. CDR1 and CDR2 (germline): LNHNV, YYDKDF (reference sequence). This CDR3 has 14 residues. CDR3 in amino acids: CATTDRRNTGELFF. CDR3 in DNA: TGTGCCACCACGGACAGAAGGAACACCGGGGAGCTGTTTTTT.

V gene TRBV4-3 combines with J gene TRBJ2-7, with unresolved D. V was trimmed by 2 bases and J by 2 bases, leaving 10 bases between them. Germline V gene sequence: CDR1 LGHNA, CDR2 YSLEER. The CDR3 is 14 amino acids. In DNA form, the CDR3 reads TGCGCCAGCAGCCAATCAGCAGTGACCTACGAGCAGTACTTC. It specifies CASSQSAVTYEQYF.

This clone has a single count. The chain couples TRBV12-5 to TRBJ1-5, with no clear D. This CDR3 contains 12 residues. Germline V CDR1 and CDR2: LGHNT, FRNRAP. Between the trimmed V and J ends, which lost 1 base and 6 bases, there was a span of 4 bases. In nucleotides, the CDR3 is TGTGCTAGTGGTTTGGGGACTCAGCCCCAGCATTTT. Amino acid sequence: CASGLGTQPQHF.

A remark on this clone: The sample contains more than one DNA sequence encoding this CDR3. The genes are TRBV5-6 and TRBJ1-2; no reliable D call. The CDR3 totals 15 residues. Germline CDR1 SGHDT, CDR2 YYEEEE. Trimming took 0 bases from V and 0 from J, leaving 9 bases between them. As DNA, the CDR3 is TGTGCCAGCAGCTTGGTGGCCGGTCCTAACTATGGCTACACCTTC. It is translated as CASSLVAGPNYGYTF.

In its sample, this clone was seen once. The V gene is TRBV28, the J gene TRBJ1-1, with 12 bases fitting TRBD1. The junction had 5 bases not matched to a gene; V was cut back by 4 bases and J by 8 bases. The CDR3 is 14 amino acids. Germline V CDR1 and CDR2: MDHEN, SYDVKM. CDR3 bases: TGTGCCAGCAGTTGGGGACAGGGGGCATCAGAAGCTTTCTTT. Its protein product is CASSWGQGASEAFF.

V and J are TRBV28 and TRBJ2-7, with 7 bases lining up with TRBD2. The germline gives CDR1 MDHEN, CDR2 SYDVKM. CDR3 length equals 13 residues. Unmatched junction bases numbered 4, after V lost 3 bases and J lost 5 bases. Here the CDR3 DNA reads TGTGCCAGCAGTTTGGGGCTAGCGGACGAGCAGTACTTC. Translating it yields CASSLGLADEQYF.

V gene TRBV29-1 combines with J gene TRBJ2-3, with a weak D call TRBD2 (6 bases). Trimming removed 3 bases from V and 6 bases from J, with 10 bases in between. The CDR3 is 12 residues long. Germline loops: CDR1 SQVTM, CDR2 ANQGSEA. The CDR3, as DNA: TGCAGCGTTGAGGGGGGTTGGGATACGCAGTATTTT. This gives the protein CSVEGGWDTQYF.

The chain links TRBV7-8 to TRBJ2-5; the match to TRBD1 covers 7 bases. Germline loops: CDR1 SGHVS, CDR2 FQNEAQ. The V segment lost 0 bases and the J segment 4 bases; nucleotides outside the gene matches: 11. The CDR3 is made up of 17 amino acids. The DNA for the CDR3 is TGTGCCAGCAGCTTAGCGTCTCGAGGGGGCTTGGGAGAGACCCAGTACTTC. Translated, it gives CASSLASRGGLGETQYF.

Points on this clone: One end of the junction is discordant with germline, which a read error may explain. V usage is TRBV6-5 and J usage is TRBJ2-6, with unresolved D. The CDR3 totals 14 residues. The germline V gene has CDR1 MNHEY and CDR2 SVGAGI. The CDR3 loop reads CASSHSSRANVLTF. The CDR3 DNA sequence: TGTGCCAGCAGTCACTCCTCAAGGGCCAACGTCCTGACTTTC.

This clone occurred once. The chain is built from TRBV5-1 and TRBJ1-4; unclear D gene. CDR1 SGHRS and CDR2 YFSETQ come from the germline V gene. Trimming pared 4 bases from V and 2 bases from J, leaving 9 bases between. There are 14 residues in the CDR3. The CDR3, as DNA: TGCGCCAGCAGCCCGGAAGGGACTAATGAAAAACTGTTTTTT. It yields the protein CASSPEGTNEKLFF.

Only one count was recorded for this clone. V usage is TRBV7-9 and J usage is TRBJ1-2; D ambiguous. The CDR3 covers 16 residues. Trimming removed 4 bases at V and 0 bases at J, with 15 bases between. Germline V CDR1 and CDR2: SEHNR, FQNEAQ (reference sequence). CDR3 sequence: CASSSPAGVANYGYTF. The CDR3 DNA follows: TGTGCCAGCAGCTCCCCAGCCGGCGTGGCTAACTATGGCTACACCTTC.

The gene calls are TRBV6-5 and TRBJ2-5, with 12 bases matching TRBD2. The CDR3 has 16 amino acids. Germline assignment: CDR1 MNHEY and CDR2 SVGAGI. With 0 bases clipped from V and 2 bases from J, the junction kept 1 base outside the gene matches. CDR3 in amino acids: CASSYSGTSGQETQYF. DNA of the CDR3: TGTGCCAGCAGTTACTCCGGGACTAGCGGGCAAGAGACCCAGTACTTC.

The gene calls are TRBV9 and TRBJ2-3; 9 nucleotides align to TRBD2. The germline gives CDR1 SGDLS, CDR2 YYNGEE. The V gene end was trimmed by 0 bases and the J gene end by 2 bases; junction bases not matched to a gene: 1. The CDR3 is made up of 15 amino acids. The DNA for the CDR3 is TGTGCCAGCAGCGTAGGCGGGAGGGCCACAGATACGCAGTATTTT. It is translated as CASSVGGRATDTQYF.

The rearrangement joins TRBV10-2 to TRBJ2-7, with 7 bases matching TRBD1. The trim removed 3 bases at V and 2 bases at J, leaving 10 bases unmatched. The CDR3 is 16 residues long. Germline CDR1 WSHSY, CDR2 SAAADI. CDR3: CASSDPTGALTYEQYF. The DNA of the CDR3 is TGCGCCAGCAGTGACCCCACAGGGGCCCTGACCTACGAGCAGTACTTC.

This clone turned up a few times. This chain uses TRBV10-1 with TRBJ1-2; no reliable D call. V was cut by 3 bases and J by 6 bases, with 8 bases left in between. Germline-derived CDR1 and CDR2 are WNHNN and SYGVQD (reference sequence). The CDR3 sequence is 12 residues long. This chain's CDR3 is CASSDYDHGYTF. DNA for the CDR3: TGCGCCAGCAGTGATTACGACCATGGCTACACCTTC.

The chain combines TRBV7-9 with TRBJ1-2; the match to TRBD1 covers 8 bases. The V segment lost 1 base and the J segment 6 bases; nucleotides outside the gene matches: 7. There are 15 residues in the CDR3. Germline values: CDR1 SEHNR, CDR2 FQNEAQ (reference sequence). The DNA for the CDR3 is TGTGCCAGCAGCTTAGGACAGGGGAAGTTCGATGGCTACACCTTC. It encodes CASSLGQGKFDGYTF.

CDR3 sequence: CASSLAGTRTRATDTQYF. CDR3 DNA: TGTGCCAGCAGCTTAGCGGGTACTAGGACCCGAGCCACAGATACGCAGTATTTT. The chain couples TRBV7-2 to TRBJ2-3, with D perhaps matching TRBD2 (5 bases). CDR3 length: 18 residues. Per germline, CDR1 SGHTA and CDR2 FQGNSA. V gave up 0 bases and J gave up 2 bases, with 18 bases separating them.

The V call is TRBV27, the J call TRBJ2-1; 7 bases align to TRBD2. V shed 6 bases, J shed 7 bases, and the junction held 6 bases outside the gene matches. CDR3 length equals 13 residues. Germline V lookup: CDR1 MNHEY, CDR2 SMNVEV (reference sequence). The CDR3 loop reads CASSPWEGNEQFF. DNA of the CDR3: TGTGCCAGCAGCCCGTGGGAGGGTAATGAGCAGTTCTTC.

The chain links TRBV5-1 to TRBJ2-1; D is ambiguous. The ends were cut back, 2 bases at V and 0 bases at J, with 15 bases in the middle. Germline V lookup: CDR1 SGHRS, CDR2 YFSETQ. The CDR3 sequence is 17 residues long. This CDR3 reads CASSFPRWRPSYNEQFF. CDR3 coding DNA: TGCGCCAGCAGCTTTCCCCGTTGGAGACCCTCCTACAATGAGCAGTTCTTC. The full variable domain, completed using reference TRBV5-1 and TRBJ2-1, is KAGVTQTPRYLIKTRGQQVTLSCSPISGHRSVSWYQQTPGQGLQFLFEYFSETQRNKGNFPGRFSGRQFSNSRSEMNVSTLELGDSALYLCASSFPRWRPSYNEQFFGPGTRLTVL.

This chain joins TRBV5-6 and TRBJ1-6; D is undetermined. V was cut by 0 bases and J by 2 bases, with 12 bases left in between. Germline V CDR1 and CDR2: SGHDT, YYEEEE. The CDR3 is 17 amino acids. In nucleotides, the CDR3 is TGTGCCAGCAGCTTGGTGGGCAAGACTCCCTATAATTCACCCCTCCACTTT. It codes for CASSLVGKTPYNSPLHF.

The V gene is TRBV4-2, the J gene TRBJ1-1; D is ambiguous. The CDR3 has 13 residues. V was clipped by 0 bases and J by 6 bases, with 8 bases between them. Germline V lookup: CDR1 LGHNA, CDR2 YNFKEQ. The CDR3 protein is CASSQDHGAEAFF. The CDR3 DNA reads as TGTGCCAGCAGCCAAGATCACGGGGCTGAAGCTTTCTTT.

This clone was seen only once. The chain is built from TRBV18 and TRBJ1-5, with 7 bases fitting TRBD1. With 2 bases clipped from V and 0 bases from J, the junction kept 16 bases outside the gene matches. Germline lookup yields CDR1 KGHSH and CDR2 LQKENI. This CDR3 has 20 residues. CDR3 bases: TGTGCCAGCTCACCAGGAGGGGAGGGGGCACTGCGTTATAGCAATCAGCCCCAGCATTTT. This translates into CASSPGGEGALRYSNQPQHF.